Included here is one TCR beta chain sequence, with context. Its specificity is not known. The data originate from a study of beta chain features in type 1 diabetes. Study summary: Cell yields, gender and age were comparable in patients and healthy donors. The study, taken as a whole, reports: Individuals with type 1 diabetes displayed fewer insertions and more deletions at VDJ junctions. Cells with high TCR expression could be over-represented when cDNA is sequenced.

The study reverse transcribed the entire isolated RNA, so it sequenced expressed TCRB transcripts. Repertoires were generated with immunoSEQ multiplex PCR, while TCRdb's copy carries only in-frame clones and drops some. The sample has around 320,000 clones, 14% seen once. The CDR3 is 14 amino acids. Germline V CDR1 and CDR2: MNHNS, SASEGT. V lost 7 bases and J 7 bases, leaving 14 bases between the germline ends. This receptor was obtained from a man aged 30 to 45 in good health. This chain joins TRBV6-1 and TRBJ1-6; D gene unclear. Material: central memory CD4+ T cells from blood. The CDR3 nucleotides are TGTGCCAGCATCACCTCAACCCAGAATTCACCCCTCCACTTT. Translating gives CASITSTQNSPLHF.